A single sample gave rise to the 9 T cell receptor beta chains below, sequenced in a study of regulatory T cells in long-lasting Graves disease. Time point: newly diagnosed GD, antithyroid drugs for less than 3 months. PBMC RNA served as the TCR library source. Combining iRepertoire HTBI primers with Arm-PCR of CDR3 regions, the authors built TCR beta libraries. TCRdb reanalysed the multiplex PCR reads using MiXCR and keeps one entry per CDR3 protein. The sample contains about 620,000 distinct CDR3 sequences, approximately 15% of which appear only once. The same data also contributed to another study, on T cells in Graves' hyperthyroidism and ophthalmopathy.

Here the sequenced sample was peripheral blood mononuclear cells (PBMCs), taken at new diagnosis, from a patient treated with antithyroid drugs. The receptor set was obtained from a woman aged 25-40 years with Graves disease.

This clonotype was found many times. The chain employs TRBV6-1 and TRBJ1-1; 7 bases are shared with TRBD1. V lost 8 bases to trimming and J lost 3 bases; unmatched junction nucleotides: 3. Looked up from germline, CDR1 is MNHNS and CDR2 is SASEGT. The CDR3 is made up of 12 amino acids. DNA for the CDR3: TGTGCCAGCCGGGACAGATACACTGAAGCTTTCTTT. This encodes CASRDRYTEAFF.

There are many counts of this clonotype. V usage is TRBV12-3 or TRBV12-4 and J usage is TRBJ2-7; the D call may be TRBD1 or TRBD2 (5 bases each). Trimming took 5 bases from V and 2 from J, leaving 22 bases between them. The length of the CDR3 is 17 residues. The CDR3 spells CASSPLRMSGTPYEQYF. DNA for the CDR3: TGTGCCAGCAGTCCCTTACGCATGTCAGGGACGCCCTACGAGCAGTACTTC.

There are a few counts of this clonotype. The chain links TRBV3-1 to TRBJ2-2, with D perhaps TRBD2 (6 bases). V was clipped by 4 bases and J by 6 bases, with 12 bases between them. Germline V gives CDR1 LGHDT, CDR2 YNNKEL (reference sequence). CDR3 length: 14 amino acids. The CDR3 DNA follows: TGTGCCAGCAGCCGAGTATCGGGGGCCGGGGAGCTGTTTTTT. It specifies CASSRVSGAGELFF.

The rearrangement uses TRBV14 and TRBJ2-7; TRBD2 aligns across 11 bases. V lost 0 bases to trimming and J lost 5 bases; unmatched junction nucleotides: 9. CDR1 and CDR2 from the germline V gene are SGHDN and FVKESK. The CDR3 sequence is 17 residues long. The DNA for the CDR3 is TGTGCCAGCAGCCAAGAAAGGCGACTAGCGGGATTAAACGAGCAGTACTTC. Protein: CASSQERRLAGLNEQYF. Drawing the rest from reference TRBV14 and TRBJ2-7, the complete variable domain is EAGVTQFPSHSVIEKGQTVTLRCDPISGHDNLYWYRRVMGKEIKFLLHFVKESKQDESGMPNNRFLAERTGGTYSTLKVQPAELEDSGVYFCASSQERRLAGLNEQYFGPGTRLTVT.

This clonotype was detected many times. The CDR3 is CASSTGQGYEKLFF. In DNA, the CDR3 is TGTGCCAGCAGCACCGGACAGGGTTATGAAAAACTGTTTTTT. The chain couples TRBV7-9 to TRBJ1-4; the match to TRBD1 covers 8 bases. The CDR3 totals 14 residues. The junction had 5 bases not matched to a gene; V was cut back by 5 bases and J by 6 bases. CDR1 and CDR2 from the germline V gene are SEHNR and FQNEAQ (reference sequence).

The chain is built from TRBV6-1 and TRBJ2-2; 9 positions match TRBD2. Germline CDR1 and CDR2: MNHNS and SASEGT. The length of the CDR3 is 18 residues. Losses at the gene ends were 6 bases for V and 8 bases for J; bases not matched to a gene: 19. The DNA of the CDR3 is TGTGCCAGCAGCCGAGACCTAGCGGGACTCAGGTCGGGGGGGGAGCTGTTTTTT. Amino acid sequence: CASSRDLAGLRSGGELFF.

The chain recombines TRBV20-1 with TRBJ1-2; the D gene is possibly TRBD1 (6 bases). In germline, CDR1 is DFQATT, CDR2 SNEGSKA (reference sequence). The germline V and J ends were trimmed by 5 bases and 4 bases, with 23 bases remaining between them. CDR3 size: 16 residues. The CDR3 nucleotides read TGCAGTGCTGCGCCCGACCCCTCACAGGGTGTCTATGGCTACACCTTC. Protein: CSAAPDPSQGVYGYTF.

Only a few counts were recorded for this clonotype. V usage is TRBV19 and J usage is TRBJ2-5; the D is unclear. Deletions cut 0 bases from V and 9 bases from J, with 14 bases between. Per the germline V gene, CDR1 is LNHDA and CDR2 is SQIVND (reference sequence). This CDR3 has 14 residues. In DNA form, the CDR3 reads TGTGCCAGTAGTATAGACCACGGATCGTTATCCCAGTACTTC. It encodes CASSIDHGSLSQYF.

This CDR3 reads CSARSPRAGGADTQYF. DNA for the CDR3: TGCAGTGCTAGATCCCCACGGGCCGGGGGAGCTGATACGCAGTATTTT. The rearrangement uses TRBV20-1 and TRBJ2-3; a possible D gene is TRBD2 (6 bases). Trimming cost V 2 bases and J 6 bases, with 21 bases left between them. The CDR3 runs to 16 residues. Germline lookup yields CDR1 DFQATT and CDR2 SNEGSKA (reference sequence).